Listed below are T cell receptor beta chains from one sample, sequenced in a study of blood T cell repertoires in COVID-19. TCRdb's copy holds only in-frame clones and misses some; the assay was immunoSEQ multiplex PCR. Of around 33,000 clones detected, around 90% appear once; the ten largest clones hold roughly 19%. Source material: peripheral blood. These receptors came from a man older than 75 with acute or convalescent COVID-19. Each CDR3 is given with its conserved first and last residue. Each record gives: CDR3 length, clone size, V gene, J gene, D gene, CDR3 DNA, CDR3 protein. A D gene is named only where the DNA matches it firmly. Where a row states a size, it is once, few, many or the class of an expanded clone; other rows omit it.

cdr3_length: 13; clone_size: NA; v_call: TRBV6-4; j_call: TRBJ1-5; d_call: TRBD1; cdr3_nt: TGTGCCAGCAGTCAGGGGGAGAATCAGCCCCAGCATTTT; cdr3_aa: CASSQGENQPQHF
cdr3_length: 15; clone_size: NA; v_call: TRBV2; j_call: TRBJ2-3; d_call: NA; cdr3_nt: TGTGCCAGCAGTGATGCGAGGGCACTCACAGATACGCAGTATTTT; cdr3_aa: CASSDARALTDTQYF
cdr3_length: 17; clone_size: NA; v_call: TRBV28; j_call: TRBJ1-5; d_call: NA; cdr3_nt: TGTGCCAGCAGTCCTAATCCCTCCCGGTATAGCAATCAGCCCCAGCATTTT; cdr3_aa: CASSPNPSRYSNQPQHF
cdr3_length: 15; clone_size: NA; v_call: TRBV10-3; j_call: TRBJ2-5; d_call: NA; cdr3_nt: TGTGCCATCAGTGAGTCGGTGGGGGCCGGAGAGACCCAGTACTTC; cdr3_aa: CAISESVGAGETQYF
cdr3_length: 17; clone_size: NA; v_call: TRBV11-2; j_call: TRBJ2-1; d_call: TRBD2; cdr3_nt: TGTGCCAGCAGCCCTTCGGGGGGTAGCCCAACCTACAATGAGCAGTTCTTC; cdr3_aa: CASSPSGGSPTYNEQFF
cdr3_length: 14; clone_size: NA; v_call: TRBV3-1/TRBV3-2; j_call: TRBJ2-7; d_call: NA; cdr3_nt: TGTGCCAGCAGCCCAAGGTCGGGTACCTACGAGCAGTACTTC; cdr3_aa: CASSPRSGTYEQYF
cdr3_length: 13; clone_size: NA; v_call: TRBV7-9; j_call: TRBJ2-1; d_call: NA; cdr3_nt: TGTGCCAGCAGCTTAGAAGCAGGGCGGGAGCAGTTCTTC; cdr3_aa: CASSLEAGREQFF
cdr3_length: 15; clone_size: NA; v_call: TRBV30; j_call: TRBJ1-2; d_call: NA; cdr3_nt: TGTGCCTGGAGTGTGGGGCCTAGACAGGACTATGGCTACACCTTC; cdr3_aa: CAWSVGPRQDYGYTF
cdr3_length: 13; clone_size: NA; v_call: TRBV5-8; j_call: TRBJ2-7; d_call: NA; cdr3_nt: TGTGCCAGCAGCTTCGGACAGACCTACGAGCAGTACTTC; cdr3_aa: CASSFGQTYEQYF
cdr3_length: 19; clone_size: NA; v_call: TRBV28; j_call: TRBJ1-2; d_call: TRBD1; cdr3_nt: TGTGCCAGTAGGACAGGGGCCTTAGGGCGGAGCGGGAAGAACTATGGCTACACCTTC; cdr3_aa: CASRTGALGRSGKNYGYTF
cdr3_length: 15; clone_size: NA; v_call: TRBV5-4; j_call: TRBJ1-2; d_call: NA; cdr3_nt: TGTGCCAGCAGCTTGTCCCCAGGGGCGGCCTATGGCTACACCTTC; cdr3_aa: CASSLSPGAAYGYTF
cdr3_length: 17; clone_size: NA; v_call: TRBV5-1; j_call: TRBJ2-2; d_call: NA; cdr3_nt: TGCGCCAGCAGCTCCGACCCAAGACAGGCGAACACCGGGGAGCTGTTTTTT; cdr3_aa: CASSSDPRQANTGELFF
cdr3_length: 16; clone_size: NA; v_call: TRBV2; j_call: TRBJ1-1; d_call: NA; cdr3_nt: TGTGCCAGCAGCCCGGACAGCCTCTCGACGTACACTGAAGCTTTCTTT; cdr3_aa: CASSPDSLSTYTEAFF
cdr3_length: 15; clone_size: NA; v_call: TRBV5-1; j_call: TRBJ2-5; d_call: NA; cdr3_nt: TGCGCCAGCAGCTTGGTGGGGGGAAACCAAGAGACCCAGTACTTC; cdr3_aa: CASSLVGGNQETQYF
cdr3_length: 15; clone_size: NA; v_call: TRBV28; j_call: TRBJ2-1; d_call: TRBD2; cdr3_nt: TGTGCCAGCAGTCAGGCCGGGACTACCCACAATGAGCAGTTCTTC; cdr3_aa: CASSQAGTTHNEQFF
cdr3_length: 11; clone_size: once; v_call: TRBV7-6; j_call: TRBJ2-7; d_call: NA; cdr3_nt: TGTGCCAGCAGAGCGTATGACGAGCAGTACTTC; cdr3_aa: CASRAYDEQYF
cdr3_length: 13; clone_size: NA; v_call: TRBV19; j_call: TRBJ2-1; d_call: NA; cdr3_nt: TGTGCCAGTAGTATAGGGCTAGCGAGGGAGCAGTTCTTC; cdr3_aa: CASSIGLAREQFF
cdr3_length: 15; clone_size: NA; v_call: TRBV3-1/TRBV3-2; j_call: TRBJ2-7; d_call: NA; cdr3_nt: TGTGCCAGCAGCCAAGGACGCGGGTCTTCCTACGAGCAGTACTTC; cdr3_aa: CASSQGRGSSYEQYF
cdr3_length: 12; clone_size: once; v_call: TRBV5-6; j_call: TRBJ1-1; d_call: TRBD1; cdr3_nt: TGTGCCAGCAGCTTGGAGGACAGGAAAGCTTTCTTT; cdr3_aa: CASSLEDRKAFF
cdr3_length: 13; clone_size: NA; v_call: TRBV12-3/TRBV12-4; j_call: TRBJ1-1; d_call: NA; cdr3_nt: TGTGCCAGCAGTTCCTCGGGGAACACTGAAGCTTTCTTT; cdr3_aa: CASSSSGNTEAFF
cdr3_length: 13; clone_size: NA; v_call: TRBV7-2; j_call: TRBJ2-5; d_call: NA; cdr3_nt: TGTGCCAGCAGCTTAGGATCCGGAGAGACCCAGTACTTC; cdr3_aa: CASSLGSGETQYF
cdr3_length: 14; clone_size: NA; v_call: TRBV2; j_call: TRBJ1-2; d_call: TRBD1; cdr3_nt: TGTGCCAGCAGTGAATCAAGGGGGCACTATGGCTACACCTTC; cdr3_aa: CASSESRGHYGYTF
cdr3_length: 16; clone_size: NA; v_call: TRBV7-2; j_call: TRBJ2-2; d_call: TRBD1; cdr3_nt: TGTGCCAGCAGCTTAGCTTCCCGACAGGGGGCCGGGGAGCTGTTTTTT; cdr3_aa: CASSLASRQGAGELFF
cdr3_length: 16; clone_size: NA; v_call: TRBV19; j_call: TRBJ2-7; d_call: TRBD1; cdr3_nt: TGTGCCAGTAGTATAGATGGGGGACAGTGGAGATACGAGCAGTACTTC; cdr3_aa: CASSIDGGQWRYEQYF
cdr3_length: 13; clone_size: NA; v_call: TRBV29-1; j_call: TRBJ1-4; d_call: NA; cdr3_nt: TGCAGCGTTCGAGGTATTTTGGTTGAAAAACTGTTTTTT; cdr3_aa: CSVRGILVEKLFF
cdr3_length: 17; clone_size: NA; v_call: TRBV25-1; j_call: TRBJ2-5; d_call: TRBD2; cdr3_nt: TGTGCCAGCTCCCATCTCCGGCGGGGGGACTTCCAAGAGACCCAGTACTTC; cdr3_aa: CASSHLRRGDFQETQYF
cdr3_length: 15; clone_size: NA; v_call: TRBV5-1; j_call: TRBJ1-1; d_call: NA; cdr3_nt: TGCGCCAGCAGCCCATTACAGGGTTGGACCACTGAAGCTTTCTTT; cdr3_aa: CASSPLQGWTTEAFF
cdr3_length: 13; clone_size: NA; v_call: TRBV6-5; j_call: TRBJ1-4; d_call: TRBD1; cdr3_nt: TGTGCCAGCACGACAGGGAGGTTACAAAAACTGTTTTTT; cdr3_aa: CASTTGRLQKLFF
cdr3_length: 14; clone_size: NA; v_call: TRBV18; j_call: TRBJ1-4; d_call: TRBD1; cdr3_nt: TGTGCCAGCTCACCGACAGGGAGAAATGAAAAACTGTTTTTT; cdr3_aa: CASSPTGRNEKLFF
cdr3_length: 15; clone_size: NA; v_call: TRBV11-1; j_call: TRBJ1-1; d_call: NA; cdr3_nt: TGTGCCAGCAGCTTTAGGGAGGGAAGTACGACTGAAGCTTTCTTT; cdr3_aa: CASSFREGSTTEAFF
cdr3_length: 15; clone_size: NA; v_call: TRBV6-4; j_call: TRBJ2-2; d_call: NA; cdr3_nt: TGTGCCAGCAGTCTGGGGGGTGATCTTCCCGGGGAGCTGTTTTTT; cdr3_aa: CASSLGGDLPGELFF
cdr3_length: 13; clone_size: NA; v_call: TRBV3-1/TRBV3-2; j_call: TRBJ2-7; d_call: TRBD2; cdr3_nt: TGTGCCAGCAGCCATTTGGGGGGGGGTGAGCAGTACTTC; cdr3_aa: CASSHLGGGEQYF
cdr3_length: 14; clone_size: NA; v_call: TRBV19; j_call: TRBJ2-2; d_call: TRBD1; cdr3_nt: TGTGCCAGTACACAGGACAGGGGAACCGGGGAGCTGTTTTTT; cdr3_aa: CASTQDRGTGELFF
cdr3_length: 13; clone_size: NA; v_call: TRBV10-3; j_call: TRBJ2-1; d_call: NA; cdr3_nt: TGTGCCATCAGTGAGTCGGTCAGCAATGAGCAGTTCTTC; cdr3_aa: CAISESVSNEQFF
cdr3_length: 13; clone_size: NA; v_call: TRBV11-2; j_call: TRBJ1-1; d_call: NA; cdr3_nt: TGTGCCAGCAGCTTCAGATTGAACACTGAAGCTTTCTTT; cdr3_aa: CASSFRLNTEAFF
cdr3_length: 11; clone_size: once; v_call: TRBV18; j_call: TRBJ1-1; d_call: TRBD1; cdr3_nt: TGTGCCAGCTTACAGGGGGCTGAAGCTTTCTTT; cdr3_aa: CASLQGAEAFF
cdr3_length: 15; clone_size: NA; v_call: TRBV5-5; j_call: TRBJ2-7; d_call: TRBD1; cdr3_nt: TGTGCCAGCAGCTTGGTGACAGGGGGAATCAACGAGCAGTACTTC; cdr3_aa: CASSLVTGGINEQYF
cdr3_length: 15; clone_size: NA; v_call: TRBV7-8; j_call: TRBJ1-2; d_call: TRBD1; cdr3_nt: TGTGCCAGCAGCTCACTTAGGACAGGGGGCAATGGCTACACCTTC; cdr3_aa: CASSSLRTGGNGYTF
cdr3_length: 13; clone_size: NA; v_call: TRBV5-4; j_call: TRBJ2-3; d_call: NA; cdr3_nt: TGTGCCAGCAGCTTCGAAGGGCCGGGGACGCAGTATTTT; cdr3_aa: CASSFEGPGTQYF
cdr3_length: 12; clone_size: NA; v_call: TRBV12-3/TRBV12-4; j_call: TRBJ1-5; d_call: NA; cdr3_nt: TGTGCCAGCAGTTTTCAGGGTCAGCCCCAGCATTTT; cdr3_aa: CASSFQGQPQHF
cdr3_length: 15; clone_size: NA; v_call: TRBV11-2; j_call: TRBJ2-3; d_call: NA; cdr3_nt: TGTGCCAGCAGCTTAGTTCCGGGTGGGACAGATACGCAGTATTTT; cdr3_aa: CASSLVPGGTDTQYF
cdr3_length: 17; clone_size: NA; v_call: TRBV21-1; j_call: TRBJ2-4; d_call: NA; cdr3_nt: TGTGCCAGCAGCAGCTACGGACAGGGGGGGCTTAAAAACATTCAGTACTTC; cdr3_aa: CASSSYGQGGLKNIQYF
cdr3_length: 15; clone_size: few; v_call: TRBV19; j_call: TRBJ2-1; d_call: NA; cdr3_nt: TGTGCCAGTATGGACCAGGGTAGTCCTAGGGATGAGCAGTTCTTC; cdr3_aa: CASMDQGSPRDEQFF
cdr3_length: 15; clone_size: NA; v_call: TRBV10-3; j_call: TRBJ1-2; d_call: TRBD1; cdr3_nt: TGTGCCATCAGTGGGAGGACAGGGGGAGTATATGGCTACACCTTC; cdr3_aa: CAISGRTGGVYGYTF
cdr3_length: 17; clone_size: NA; v_call: TRBV15; j_call: TRBJ1-4; d_call: NA; cdr3_nt: TGTGCCACCAGCAGTGGCGCATGGACGGGCGGGAAAGAAAAACTGTTTTTT; cdr3_aa: CATSSGAWTGGKEKLFF
cdr3_length: 14; clone_size: NA; v_call: TRBV19; j_call: TRBJ2-2; d_call: NA; cdr3_nt: TGTGCCACAATGGCCACAGGGCTGGCCGGGGAGCTGTTTTTT; cdr3_aa: CATMATGLAGELFF
cdr3_length: 15; clone_size: NA; v_call: TRBV5-1; j_call: TRBJ2-3; d_call: TRBD2; cdr3_nt: TGCGCCAGCAGCTTGAGCGGGGGGCCCCCAGATACGCAGTATTTT; cdr3_aa: CASSLSGGPPDTQYF
cdr3_length: 17; clone_size: NA; v_call: TRBV19; j_call: TRBJ2-6; d_call: TRBD2; cdr3_nt: TGTGCCAGTAGTATAGGGGAGGGACGCTCGGGGACCAACGTCCTGACTTTC; cdr3_aa: CASSIGEGRSGTNVLTF
cdr3_length: 14; clone_size: NA; v_call: TRBV27; j_call: TRBJ1-5; d_call: NA; cdr3_nt: TGTGCCAGCAGTTGGGGCCCTAGCAATCAGCCCCAGCATTTT; cdr3_aa: CASSWGPSNQPQHF
cdr3_length: 11; clone_size: NA; v_call: TRBV9; j_call: TRBJ1-2; d_call: NA; cdr3_nt: TGTGCCAGCAGCCTCCGAGGAGGCTACACCTTC; cdr3_aa: CASSLRGGYTF
cdr3_length: 13; clone_size: few; v_call: TRBV7-2; j_call: TRBJ1-1; d_call: NA; cdr3_nt: TGTGCCAGCAGCTTAGCTGGGGCACCAGGTGCTTTCTTT; cdr3_aa: CASSLAGAPGAFF
cdr3_length: 13; clone_size: NA; v_call: TRBV9; j_call: TRBJ2-2; d_call: NA; cdr3_nt: TGTGCCAGCAGCCCCCGGAGGACCGGGGAGCTGTTTTTT; cdr3_aa: CASSPRRTGELFF
cdr3_length: 17; clone_size: NA; v_call: TRBV18; j_call: TRBJ1-3; d_call: TRBD1; cdr3_nt: TGTGCCAGCTCACCACGAGCCAGGGGGGTATCTGGAAACACCATATATTTT; cdr3_aa: CASSPRARGVSGNTIYF